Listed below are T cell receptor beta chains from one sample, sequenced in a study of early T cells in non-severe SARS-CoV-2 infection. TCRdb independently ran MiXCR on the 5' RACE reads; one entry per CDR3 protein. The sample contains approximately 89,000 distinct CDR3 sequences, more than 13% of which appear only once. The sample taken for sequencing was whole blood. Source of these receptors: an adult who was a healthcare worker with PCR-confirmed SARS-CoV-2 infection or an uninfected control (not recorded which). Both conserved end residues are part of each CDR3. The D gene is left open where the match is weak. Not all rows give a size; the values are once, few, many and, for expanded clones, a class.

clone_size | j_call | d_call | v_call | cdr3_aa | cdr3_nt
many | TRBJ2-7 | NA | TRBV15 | CATSTPLGDISSYEQYF | TGTGCCACCAGCACACCCCTGGGGGACATTTCCTCCTACGAGCAGTACTTC
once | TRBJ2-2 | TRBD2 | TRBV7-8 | CASSPSQRGNTGELFF | TGTGCCAGCAGCCCGAGCCAGCGGGGGAACACCGGGGAGCTGTTTTTT
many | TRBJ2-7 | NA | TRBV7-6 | CASSRDSTYEQYF | TGTGCCAGCAGCCGAGACTCCACCTACGAGCAGTACTTC
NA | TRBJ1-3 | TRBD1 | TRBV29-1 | CSVEGTGGLFEDSGNTIYF | TGCAGCGTTGAAGGGACAGGGGGCCTTTTTGAGGACTCTGGAAACACCATATATTTT
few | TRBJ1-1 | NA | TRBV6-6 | CAAGVMNTEAFF | TGTGCAGCGGGGGTCATGAACACTGAAGCTTTCTTT
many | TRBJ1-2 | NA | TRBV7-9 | CASKGTANYGYTF | TGTGCCAGCAAGGGAACAGCTAACTATGGCTACACCTTC
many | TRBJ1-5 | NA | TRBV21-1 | CASSKASGQDNQPQHF | NA
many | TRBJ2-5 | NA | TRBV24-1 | CATSDSRRGGETQYF | TGTGCCACCAGTGATTCCCGACGAGGGGGAGAGACCCAGTACTTC
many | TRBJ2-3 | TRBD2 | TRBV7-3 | CASSLIAGETDTQYF | TGTGCCAGCAGCTTAATAGCGGGAGAGACAGATACGCAGTATTTT
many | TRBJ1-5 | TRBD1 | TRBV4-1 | CASSQAALRTGVGNQPQHF | TGCGCCAGCAGCCAAGCCGCCCTCCGGACAGGGGTAGGAAATCAGCCCCAGCATTTT
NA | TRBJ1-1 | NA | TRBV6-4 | CASSERGSGTEAFF | TGTGCCAGCAGTGAGAGGGGTTCGGGCACTGAAGCTTTCTTT
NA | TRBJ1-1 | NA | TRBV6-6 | CASSYGTVDTEAFF | TGTGCCAGCAGTTACGGGACGGTAGACACTGAAGCTTTCTTT
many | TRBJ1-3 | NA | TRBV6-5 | CASSPPPSQAGNTIYF | TGTGCCAGCTCCCCCCCCCCTTCGCAGGCTGGAAACACCATATATTTT